Below are 2 T cell receptor beta chains sequenced from a single sample in a study of blood T cell repertoires in COVID-19 (TCRdb year 2020). Libraries were constructed by the immunoSEQ multiplex PCR assay. The source is immuneACCESS, and TCRdb retained only in-frame sequences with V and J called. Part of the clones is not carried over; for the studies checked, unresolved V genes explain less than half of this, and the remainder is unexplained. Across this sample there are about 320,000 clones, with over 85% seen only once. The ten largest clones capture around 10% of the sample. Specimen: peripheral blood. The receptors come from a woman in her 30s with COVID-19, enrolled during active disease.

The chain is built from TRBV19 and TRBJ2-5; 15 nucleotides agree with TRBD2. The germline gives CDR1 LNHDA, CDR2 SQIVND (reference sequence). The CDR3 extends over 17 amino acids. Trimming at V came to 5 bases and at J to 5 bases, leaving 9 bases not matched to a gene. The CDR3 region has the DNA TGTGCCAGTAGTCCCGGGACTAGCGGGGGGTATGGGGAGACCCAGTACTTC. Translation gives CASSPGTSGGYGETQYF.

The chain recombines TRBV5-8 with TRBJ1-2; 8 nucleotides match TRBD1. The CDR3 sequence is 12 residues long. The V and J ends lost 4 bases and 8 bases, in that order; junction bases with no gene match: 4. Germline V gene data show CDR1 as SGHTS and CDR2 as YDEGEE. The CDR3 DNA reads TGTGCCAGCAGCCTCAGGGGGCCGGGCTACACCTTC. Translation gives CASSLRGPGYTF.